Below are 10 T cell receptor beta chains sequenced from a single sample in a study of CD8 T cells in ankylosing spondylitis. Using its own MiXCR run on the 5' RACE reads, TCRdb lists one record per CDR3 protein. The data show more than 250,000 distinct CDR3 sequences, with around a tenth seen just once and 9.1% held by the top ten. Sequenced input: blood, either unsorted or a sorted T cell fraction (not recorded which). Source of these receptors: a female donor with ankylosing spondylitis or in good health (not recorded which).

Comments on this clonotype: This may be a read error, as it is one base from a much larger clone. In DNA, the CDR3 is TGCGTCAGCAGCTTGGACGGTTCAACGGGTCATGAAAAACTGTTTTTT. Translated, it gives CVSSLDGSTGHEKLFF. The chain carries TRBV5-1 and TRBJ1-4; D unclear. Germline V gene lookup returns CDR1 SGHRS and CDR2 YFSETQ. The CDR3 runs to 16 residues. The full variable domain, completed using reference TRBV5-1 and TRBJ1-4, is KAGVTQTPRYLIKTRGQQVTLSCSPISGHRSVSWYQQTPGQGLQFLFEYFSETQRNKGNFPGRFSGRQFSNSRSEMNVSTLELGDSALYLCVSSLDGSTGHEKLFFGSGTQLSVL.

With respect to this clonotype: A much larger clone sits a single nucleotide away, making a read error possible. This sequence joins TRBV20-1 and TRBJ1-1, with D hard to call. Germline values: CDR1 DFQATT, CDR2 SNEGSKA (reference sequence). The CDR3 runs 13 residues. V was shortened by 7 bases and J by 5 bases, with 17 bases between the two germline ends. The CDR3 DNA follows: TGCAGTGGTGAAGACCGACTGAGGACTGAAGCTTTCTTT. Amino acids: CSGEDRLRTEAFF.

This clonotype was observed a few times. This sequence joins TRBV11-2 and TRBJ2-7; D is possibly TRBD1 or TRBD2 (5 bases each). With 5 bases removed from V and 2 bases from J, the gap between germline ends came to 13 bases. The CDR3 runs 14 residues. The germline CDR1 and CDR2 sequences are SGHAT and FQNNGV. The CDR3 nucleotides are TGTGCCAGCAGCCGAATGGGGCGGGCCTACGAGCAGTACTTC. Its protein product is CASSRMGRAYEQYF. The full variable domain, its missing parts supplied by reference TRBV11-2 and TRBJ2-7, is EAGVAQSPRYKIIEKRQSVAFWCNPISGHATLYWYQQILGQGPKLLIQFQNNGVVDDSQLPKDRFSAERLKGVDSTLKIQPAKLEDSAVYLCASSRMGRAYEQYFGPGTRLTVT.

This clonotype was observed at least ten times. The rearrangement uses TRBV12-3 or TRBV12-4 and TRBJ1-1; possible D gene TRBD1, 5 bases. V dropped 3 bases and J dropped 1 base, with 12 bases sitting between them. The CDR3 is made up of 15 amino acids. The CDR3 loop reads CASSFMAGRNTEAFF. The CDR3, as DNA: TGTGCCAGCAGTTTCATGGCAGGGAGGAACACTGAAGCTTTCTTT.

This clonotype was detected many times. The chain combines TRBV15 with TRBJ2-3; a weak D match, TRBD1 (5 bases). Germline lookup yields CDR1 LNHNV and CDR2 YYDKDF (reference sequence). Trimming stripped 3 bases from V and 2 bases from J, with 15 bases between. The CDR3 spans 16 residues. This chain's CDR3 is CATSRERGTVTDTQYF. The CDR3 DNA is TGTGCCACCAGCAGGGAAAGGGGAACCGTCACAGATACGCAGTATTTT.

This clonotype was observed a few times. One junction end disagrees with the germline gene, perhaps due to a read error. CDR3 DNA sequence: TGTGCCAGTAGGATAGAAACCTATGGGACTAGCGGGGGTTACAATGAGCAGTTCTTC. Protein: CASRIETYGTSGGYNEQFF. The V call is TRBV19, the J call TRBJ2-1, with 14 positions matching TRBD2. Germline V gene sequence: CDR1 LNHDA, CDR2 SQIVND (reference sequence). This CDR3 has 19 amino acids.

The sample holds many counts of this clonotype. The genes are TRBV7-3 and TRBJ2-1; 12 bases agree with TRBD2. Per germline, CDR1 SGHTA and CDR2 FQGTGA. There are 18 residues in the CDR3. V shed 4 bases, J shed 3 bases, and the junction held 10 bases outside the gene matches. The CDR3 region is CASSSPSGGAAIYNEQFF. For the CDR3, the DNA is TGTGCCAGCAGCTCACCTAGCGGGGGGGCCGCGATCTACAATGAGCAGTTCTTC.

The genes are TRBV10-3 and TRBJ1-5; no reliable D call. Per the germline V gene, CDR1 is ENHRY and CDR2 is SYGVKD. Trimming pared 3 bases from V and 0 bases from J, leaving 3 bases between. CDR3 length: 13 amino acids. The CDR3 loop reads CAISDSSNQPQHF. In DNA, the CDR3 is TGTGCCATCAGTGACAGTAGCAATCAGCCCCAGCATTTT.

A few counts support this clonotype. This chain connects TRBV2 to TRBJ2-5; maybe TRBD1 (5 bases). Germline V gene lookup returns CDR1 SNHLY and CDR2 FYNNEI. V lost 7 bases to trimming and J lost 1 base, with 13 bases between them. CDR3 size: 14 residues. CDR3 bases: TGTGCCAGCACCCCGAGAGACAGCCAAGAGACCCAGTACTTC. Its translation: CASTPRDSQETQYF.

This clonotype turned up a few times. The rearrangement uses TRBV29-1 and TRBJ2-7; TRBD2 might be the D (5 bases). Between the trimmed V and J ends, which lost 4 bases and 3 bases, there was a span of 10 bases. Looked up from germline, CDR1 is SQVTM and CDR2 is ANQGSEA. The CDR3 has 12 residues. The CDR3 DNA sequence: TGCAGCGTTGCCGGGATCTACTACGAGCAGTACTTC. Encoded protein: CSVAGIYYEQYF.